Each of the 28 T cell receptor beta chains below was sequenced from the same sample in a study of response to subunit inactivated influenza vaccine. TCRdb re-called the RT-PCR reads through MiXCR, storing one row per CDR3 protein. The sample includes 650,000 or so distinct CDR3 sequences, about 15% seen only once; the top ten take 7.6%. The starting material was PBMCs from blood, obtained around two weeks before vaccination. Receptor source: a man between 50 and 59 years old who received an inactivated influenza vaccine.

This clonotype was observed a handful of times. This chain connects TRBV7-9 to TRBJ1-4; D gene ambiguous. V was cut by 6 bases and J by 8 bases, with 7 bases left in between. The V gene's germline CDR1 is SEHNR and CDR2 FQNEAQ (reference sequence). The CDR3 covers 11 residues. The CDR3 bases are TGTGCCAGCAGGGGGATCGAAAAACTGTTTTTT. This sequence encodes CASRGIEKLFF.

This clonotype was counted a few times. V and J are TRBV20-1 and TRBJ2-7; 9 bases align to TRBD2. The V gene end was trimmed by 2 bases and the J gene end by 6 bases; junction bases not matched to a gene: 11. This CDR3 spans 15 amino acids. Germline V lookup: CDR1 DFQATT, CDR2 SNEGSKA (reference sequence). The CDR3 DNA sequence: TGCAGTGCTAGAATAGCGGGGGCCCTAAATTCCGAGCAGTACTTC. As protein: CSARIAGALNSEQYF.

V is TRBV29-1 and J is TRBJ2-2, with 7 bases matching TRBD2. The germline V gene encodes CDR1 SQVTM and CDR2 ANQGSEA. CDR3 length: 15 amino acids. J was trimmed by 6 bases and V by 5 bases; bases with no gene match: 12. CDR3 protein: CSVPCAGERAGELFF. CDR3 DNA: TGCAGCGTTCCATGTGCGGGAGAAAGGGCCGGGGAGCTGTTTTTT.

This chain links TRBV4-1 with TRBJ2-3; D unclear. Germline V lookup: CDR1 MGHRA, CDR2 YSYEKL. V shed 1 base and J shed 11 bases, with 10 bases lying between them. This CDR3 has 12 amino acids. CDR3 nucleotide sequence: TGCGCCAGCAGCCAAGGCGACTGGGGGCAGTATTTT. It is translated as CASSQGDWGQYF.

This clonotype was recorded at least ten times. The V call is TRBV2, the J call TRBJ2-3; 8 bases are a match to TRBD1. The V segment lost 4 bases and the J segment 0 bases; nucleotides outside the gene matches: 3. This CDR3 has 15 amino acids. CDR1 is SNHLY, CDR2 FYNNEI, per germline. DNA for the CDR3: TGTGCCAGCAGTGGCGACAGGGGTAGCACAGATACGCAGTATTTT. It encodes CASSGDRGSTDTQYF.

The CDR3 spells CASSPLGTANTGELFF. CDR3 nucleotide sequence: TGCGCCAGCAGCCCCCTGGGGACAGCGAACACCGGGGAGCTGTTTTTT. The chain joins TRBV4-3 to TRBJ2-2; 7 nucleotides align to TRBD1. Unmatched junction bases numbered 5, after V lost 4 bases and J lost 0 bases. The germline V gene encodes CDR1 LGHNA and CDR2 YSLEER. The CDR3 runs 16 residues.

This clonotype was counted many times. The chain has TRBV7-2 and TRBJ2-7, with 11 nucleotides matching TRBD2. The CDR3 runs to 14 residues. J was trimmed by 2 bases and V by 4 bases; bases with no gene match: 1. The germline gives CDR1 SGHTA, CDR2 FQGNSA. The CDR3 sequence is CASSWGLAAYEQYF. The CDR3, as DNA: TGTGCCAGCAGCTGGGGACTAGCGGCCTACGAGCAGTACTTC.

As DNA, the CDR3 is TGCGCCAGTACCAAAGGGACAGGGGGCTCCTACGAGCAGTACTTC. This encodes CASTKGTGGSYEQYF. The chain carries TRBV10-2 and TRBJ2-7; TRBD1 agrees at 11 bases. CDR1 is WSHSY and CDR2 is SAAADI in the germline V gene. The CDR3 is 15 amino acids. V lost 9 bases, J lost 0 bases, and 7 bases stayed unmatched.

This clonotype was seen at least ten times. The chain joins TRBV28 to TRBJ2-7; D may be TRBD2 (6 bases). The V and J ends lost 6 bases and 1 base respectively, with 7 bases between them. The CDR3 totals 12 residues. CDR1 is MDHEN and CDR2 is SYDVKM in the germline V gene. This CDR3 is CASSAGSYEQYF. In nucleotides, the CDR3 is TGTGCCAGCAGCGCGGGATCCTACGAGCAGTACTTC.

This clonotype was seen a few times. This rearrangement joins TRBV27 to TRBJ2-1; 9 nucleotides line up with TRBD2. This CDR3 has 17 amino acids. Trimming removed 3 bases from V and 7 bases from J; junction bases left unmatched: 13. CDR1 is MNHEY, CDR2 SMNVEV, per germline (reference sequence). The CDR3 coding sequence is TGTGCCAGCAGTTTTATGGCGGGAGGGAGGGGCCGGAATGAGCAGTTCTTC. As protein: CASSFMAGGRGRNEQFF.

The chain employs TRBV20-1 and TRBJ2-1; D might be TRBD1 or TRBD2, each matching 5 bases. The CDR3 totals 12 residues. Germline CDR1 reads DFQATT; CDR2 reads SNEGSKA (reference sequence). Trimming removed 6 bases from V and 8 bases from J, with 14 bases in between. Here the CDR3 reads CSARDPFDEQFF. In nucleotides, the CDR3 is TGCAGTGCCCGGGACCCTTTCGATGAGCAGTTCTTC.

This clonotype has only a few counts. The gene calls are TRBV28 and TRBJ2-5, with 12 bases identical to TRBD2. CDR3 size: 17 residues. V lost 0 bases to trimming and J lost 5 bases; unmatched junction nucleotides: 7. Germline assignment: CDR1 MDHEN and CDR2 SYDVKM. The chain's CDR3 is CASSLWRLAGDRETQYF. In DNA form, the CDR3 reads TGTGCCAGCAGTTTATGGAGACTAGCGGGGGATCGGGAGACCCAGTACTTC.

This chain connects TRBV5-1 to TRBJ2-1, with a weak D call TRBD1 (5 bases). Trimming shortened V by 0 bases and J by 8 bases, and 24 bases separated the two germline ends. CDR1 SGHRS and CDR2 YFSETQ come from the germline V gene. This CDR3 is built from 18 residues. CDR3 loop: CASSLARTSLVQGDEQFF. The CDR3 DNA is TGCGCCAGCAGCTTGGCCCGGACAAGCTTAGTTCAAGGGGATGAGCAGTTCTTC.

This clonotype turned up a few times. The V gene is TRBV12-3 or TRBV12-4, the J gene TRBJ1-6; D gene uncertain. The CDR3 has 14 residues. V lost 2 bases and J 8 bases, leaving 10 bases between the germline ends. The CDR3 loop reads CASSLQDNYSPLHF. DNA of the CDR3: TGTGCCAGCAGTTTACAGGATAATTATTCACCCCTCCACTTT.

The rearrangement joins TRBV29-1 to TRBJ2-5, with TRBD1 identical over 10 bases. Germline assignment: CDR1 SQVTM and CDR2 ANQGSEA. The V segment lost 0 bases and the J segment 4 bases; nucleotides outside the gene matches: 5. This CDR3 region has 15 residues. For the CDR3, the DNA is TGCAGCGTTGAAGATCGTGGACAGGGGGTAGAGACCCAGTACTTC. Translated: CSVEDRGQGVETQYF.

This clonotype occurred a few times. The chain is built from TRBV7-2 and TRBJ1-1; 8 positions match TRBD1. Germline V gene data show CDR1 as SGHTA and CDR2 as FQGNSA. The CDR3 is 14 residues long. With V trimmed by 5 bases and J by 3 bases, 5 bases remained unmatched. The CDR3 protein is CASSLTGADTEAFF. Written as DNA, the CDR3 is TGTGCCAGCAGCCTGACAGGGGCCGACACTGAAGCTTTCTTT.

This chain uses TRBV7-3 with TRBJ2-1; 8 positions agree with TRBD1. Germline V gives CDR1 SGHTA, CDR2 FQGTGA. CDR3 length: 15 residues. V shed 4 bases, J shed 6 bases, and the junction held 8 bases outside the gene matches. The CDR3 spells CASSSLGTGVNEQFF. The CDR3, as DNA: TGTGCCAGCAGCTCCCTCGGGACAGGAGTCAATGAGCAGTTCTTC.

The CDR3 loop is CASHDRGGYEQYF. In DNA, the CDR3 is TGTGCCAGCCATGACAGGGGAGGCTACGAGCAGTACTTC. The rearrangement uses TRBV27 and TRBJ2-7, with 8 nucleotides matching TRBD1. This CDR3 comprises 13 residues. Germline loops: CDR1 MNHEY, CDR2 SMNVEV (reference sequence). The trim removed 8 bases at V and 3 bases at J, leaving 6 bases unmatched.

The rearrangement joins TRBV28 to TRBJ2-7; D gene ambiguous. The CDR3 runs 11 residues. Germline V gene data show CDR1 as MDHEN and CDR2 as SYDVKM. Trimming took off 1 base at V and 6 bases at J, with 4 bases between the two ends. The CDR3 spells CASSLYTEQYF. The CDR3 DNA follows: TGTGCCAGCAGTTTATACACCGAGCAGTACTTC.

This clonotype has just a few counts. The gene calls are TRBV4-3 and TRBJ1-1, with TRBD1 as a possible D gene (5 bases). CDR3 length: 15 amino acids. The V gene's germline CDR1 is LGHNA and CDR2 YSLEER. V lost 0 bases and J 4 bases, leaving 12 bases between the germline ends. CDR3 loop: CASSQDIGVGTEAFF. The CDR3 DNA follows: TGCGCCAGCAGCCAAGATATAGGGGTGGGCACTGAAGCTTTCTTT.

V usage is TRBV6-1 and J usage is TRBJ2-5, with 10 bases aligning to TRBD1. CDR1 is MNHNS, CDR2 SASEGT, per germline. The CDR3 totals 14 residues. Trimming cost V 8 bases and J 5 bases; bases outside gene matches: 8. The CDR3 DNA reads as TGTGCCAGCGAAGGGACAGGGGATTGGGAGACCCAGTACTTC. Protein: CASEGTGDWETQYF.

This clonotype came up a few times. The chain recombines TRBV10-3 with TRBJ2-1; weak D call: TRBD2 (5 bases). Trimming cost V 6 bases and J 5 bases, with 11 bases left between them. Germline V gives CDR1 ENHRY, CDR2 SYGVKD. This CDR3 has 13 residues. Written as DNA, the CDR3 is TGTGCCATCAGGGGAACCGGGGACAATGAGCAGTTCTTC. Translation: CAIRGTGDNEQFF.

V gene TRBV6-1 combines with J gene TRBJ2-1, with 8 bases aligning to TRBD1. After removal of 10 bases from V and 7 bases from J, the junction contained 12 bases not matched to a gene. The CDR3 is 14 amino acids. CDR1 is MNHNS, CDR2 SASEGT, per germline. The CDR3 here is CATTPGQELNEQFF. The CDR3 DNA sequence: TGTGCCACCACACCGGGACAGGAATTAAATGAGCAGTTCTTC.

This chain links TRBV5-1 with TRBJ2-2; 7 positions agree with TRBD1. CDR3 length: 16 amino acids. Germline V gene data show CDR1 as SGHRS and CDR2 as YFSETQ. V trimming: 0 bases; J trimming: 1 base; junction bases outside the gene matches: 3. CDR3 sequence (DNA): TGCGCCAGCAGCTTGGGAGGGGGCGTGAACACCGGGGAGCTGTTTTTT. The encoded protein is CASSLGGGVNTGELFF.

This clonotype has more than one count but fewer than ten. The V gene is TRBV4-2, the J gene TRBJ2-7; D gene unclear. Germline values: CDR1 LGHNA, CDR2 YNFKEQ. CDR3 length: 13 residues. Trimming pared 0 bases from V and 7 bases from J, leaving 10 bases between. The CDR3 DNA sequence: TGTGCCAGCAGCCAAGATCGGGTTTTGGAGCAGTACTTC. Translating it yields CASSQDRVLEQYF.

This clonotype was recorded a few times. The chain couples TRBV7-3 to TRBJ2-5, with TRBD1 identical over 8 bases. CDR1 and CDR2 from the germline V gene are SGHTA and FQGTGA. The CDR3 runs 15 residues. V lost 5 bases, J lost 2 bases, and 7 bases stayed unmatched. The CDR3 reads CASSAGTGRQETQYF. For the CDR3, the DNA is TGTGCCAGCAGCGCAGGGACAGGCCGGCAAGAGACCCAGTACTTC.

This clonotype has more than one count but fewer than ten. CDR3 in amino acids: CASNPQTLGTNVLTF. CDR3 in DNA: TGTGCCAGCAACCCTCAGACTCTGGGGACCAACGTCCTGACTTTC. The V call is TRBV12-3 or TRBV12-4, the J call TRBJ2-6; D is uncertain. The CDR3 consists of 15 residues. The germline V and J ends were trimmed by 7 bases and 8 bases, with 18 bases remaining between them.

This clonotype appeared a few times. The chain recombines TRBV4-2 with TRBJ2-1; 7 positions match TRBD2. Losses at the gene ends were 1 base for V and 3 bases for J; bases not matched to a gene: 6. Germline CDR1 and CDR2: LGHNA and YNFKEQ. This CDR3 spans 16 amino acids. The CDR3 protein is CASSQVGGGNYNEQFF. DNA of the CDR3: TGTGCCAGCAGCCAAGTTGGGGGGGGGAACTACAATGAGCAGTTCTTC.